This TCR beta chain comes out of a study of blood T cell repertoires in COVID-19. Overall study context: Donors in the United States, Italy and Spain gave samples during acute or convalescent COVID-19. The cDNA or gDNA used as material had been derived from T cells, B-cell-depleted T cells, or PBMCs.

Assignment of participants to cohorts was predicated upon participant-reported clinical history. Authors' data handling: Reference gene primer amplification gave nucleated cell count estimates. Measured with immunoSEQ multiplex PCR; TCRdb has only the in-frame clones, and not every one. V and J calls and clone size are as listed in that table; D and trimming were resolved from the DNA. The repertoire has 200,000 or so clones, around 88% of them found once; the top ten carry under 2.5%. The material sequenced was PBMCs or T cells enriched from blood (not recorded which). The receptor's source is a woman between 40 and 50 years old with acute COVID-19.

The CDR3 DNA sequence: TGTGCCAGCAGCTTGGGGACAGGGGTGAATACGCAGTATTTT. Translating it yields CASSLGTGVNTQYF. The V and J genes are TRBV5-5 and TRBJ2-3, with 9 positions matching TRBD1. V lost 0 bases, J lost 7 bases, and 3 bases stayed unmatched. The CDR3 contains 14 residues. CDR1 and CDR2 from the germline V gene are SGHKS and YYEKEE (reference sequence). Together with reference TRBV5-5 and TRBJ2-3, the CDR3 gives the full variable domain: DAGVTQSPTHLIKTRGQQVTLRCSPISGHKSVSWYQQVLGQGPQFIFQYYEKEERGRGNFPDRFSARQFPNYSSELNVNALLLGDSALYLCASSLGTGVNTQYFGPGTRLTVL.